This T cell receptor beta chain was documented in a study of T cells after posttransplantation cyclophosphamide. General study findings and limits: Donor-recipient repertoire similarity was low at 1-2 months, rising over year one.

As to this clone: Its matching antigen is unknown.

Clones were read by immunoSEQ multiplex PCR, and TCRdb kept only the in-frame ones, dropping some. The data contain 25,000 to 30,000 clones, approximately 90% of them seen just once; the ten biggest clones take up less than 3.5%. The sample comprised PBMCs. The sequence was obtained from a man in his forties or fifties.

The CDR3 sequence: CASSVGLAVYNEQFF. The CDR3 DNA reads as TGTGCCAGTAGTGTCGGACTAGCGGTATACAATGAGCAGTTCTTC. The rearrangement uses TRBV19 and TRBJ2-1, with 10 bases matching TRBD2. V was pared by 5 bases and J by 4 bases, with 5 bases of the junction left unmatched. Germline V lookup: CDR1 LNHDA, CDR2 SQIVND (reference sequence). The CDR3 has 15 residues.